These 9 T cell receptor beta chains share one sample of origin, sequenced in a study of T cell responses to AZD1222 COVID-19 vaccine. Clones were read by immunoSEQ multiplex PCR, and TCRdb kept only the in-frame ones, dropping some. The sample has about 120,000 clones, 70% to 90% seen once. This specimen was peripheral blood, taken on day 0 of MenACWY control vaccination. Source of these receptors: an adult in good health.

J is TRBJ2-7 and V is TRBV7-2; D gene unclear. V dropped 1 base and J dropped 0 bases, with 7 bases sitting between them. CDR1 is SGHTA and CDR2 is FQGNSA in the germline V gene. There are 14 residues in the CDR3. CDR3 DNA sequence: TGTGCCAGCAGCTTAGAGGCAGCCTCCTACGAGCAGTACTTC. Protein sequence: CASSLEAASYEQYF.

The V gene is TRBV5-1, the J gene TRBJ1-2, with D possibly matching TRBD1 (5 bases). Germline V gives CDR1 SGHRS, CDR2 YFSETQ. Trimming pared 0 bases from V and 8 bases from J, leaving 11 bases between. CDR3 length equals 13 residues. The CDR3 DNA is TGCGCCAGCAGCTTGGAGGCAGGGCTGGGCTACACCTTC. The encoded protein is CASSLEAGLGYTF.

This chain links TRBV4-1 with TRBJ1-6; possible D gene TRBD1, 6 bases. This CDR3 has 14 amino acids. V lost 1 base and J 10 bases, leaving 11 bases between the germline ends. Germline lookup yields CDR1 MGHRA and CDR2 YSYEKL. CDR3 DNA: TGCGCCAGCAGCCAAGGGAGGGACACCTCACCCCTCCACTTT. Its protein product is CASSQGRDTSPLHF.

The chain is built from TRBV7-2 and TRBJ1-2; D gene unclear. V lost 1 base to trimming and J lost 1 base, with 4 bases between them. The CDR3 length is 13 residues. Germline V lookup: CDR1 SGHTA, CDR2 FQGNSA. The CDR3 DNA reads as TGTGCCAGCAGCTTAGGACTTAACTATGGCTACACCTTC. Translated, it gives CASSLGLNYGYTF.

The V call is TRBV6-5, the J call TRBJ2-7, with 10 bases matching TRBD2. Germline CDR1 reads MNHEY; CDR2 reads SVGAGI. The V and J ends lost 5 bases and 3 bases, in that order; junction bases with no gene match: 7. The CDR3 is made up of 15 amino acids. The CDR3, as DNA: TGTGCCAGCAGTCATCCTAGCGGGGGTCACTACGAGCAGTACTTC. Protein sequence: CASSHPSGGHYEQYF.

V is TRBV18 and J is TRBJ1-5, with D uncertain. The CDR3 covers 14 residues. In germline, CDR1 is KGHSH, CDR2 LQKENI. V lost 2 bases to trimming and J lost 4 bases, with 9 bases between them. In nucleotides, the CDR3 is TGTGCCAGCTCACCAGGCTCTGGGAATCAGCCCCAGCATTTT. Translating gives CASSPGSGNQPQHF.

J is TRBJ2-3 and V is TRBV18; D gene uncertain. The germline V gene has CDR1 KGHSH and CDR2 LQKENI. V was pared by 2 bases and J by 1 base, with 7 bases between. The CDR3 spans 14 residues. The CDR3 region has the DNA TGTGCCAGCTCACCAGCCCCAGGCACAGATACGCAGTATTTT. Its protein is CASSPAPGTDTQYF.

The chain links TRBV6-2 or TRBV6-3 to TRBJ2-7, with 10 bases that match TRBD1. The CDR3 is 15 amino acids. V trimming: 2 bases; J trimming: 6 bases; junction bases outside the gene matches: 7. The germline V gene has CDR1 MNHEY and CDR2 SVGEGT. CDR3 sequence reads: CASSYGTGEDREQYF. The CDR3 DNA sequence: TGTGCCAGCAGTTACGGGACAGGGGAGGATCGCGAGCAGTACTTC.

This chain uses TRBV12-3 or TRBV12-4 with TRBJ2-3, with 8 bases identical to TRBD2. The V segment lost 3 bases and the J segment 14 bases; nucleotides outside the gene matches: 4. The CDR3 is 11 residues long. DNA for the CDR3: TGTGCCAGCAGTTTGGGGCTAGCGGGGTATTTT. It encodes CASSLGLAGYF.